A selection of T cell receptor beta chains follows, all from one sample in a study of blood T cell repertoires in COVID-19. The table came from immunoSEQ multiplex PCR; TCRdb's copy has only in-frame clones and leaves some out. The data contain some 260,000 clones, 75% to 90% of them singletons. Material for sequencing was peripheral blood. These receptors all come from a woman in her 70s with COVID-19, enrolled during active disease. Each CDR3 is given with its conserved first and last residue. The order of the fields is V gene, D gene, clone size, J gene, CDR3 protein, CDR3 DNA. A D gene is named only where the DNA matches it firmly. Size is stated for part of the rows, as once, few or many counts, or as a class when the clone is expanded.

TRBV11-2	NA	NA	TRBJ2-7	CASSRQIREHEQYF	TGTGCCAGCAGCCGACAAATCAGGGAACACGAGCAGTACTTC
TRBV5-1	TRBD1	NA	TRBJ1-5	CASSRGQGDQPQHF	TGCGCCAGCAGCAGGGGACAGGGCGATCAGCCCCAGCATTTT
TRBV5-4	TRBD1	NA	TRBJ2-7	CASSLSGTGGYEQYF	TGTGCCAGCAGCTTAAGTGGGACAGGGGGCTACGAGCAGTACTTC
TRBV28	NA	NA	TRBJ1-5	CASSRRQALNQPQHF	TGTGCCAGCAGTCGGAGACAGGCCCTCAATCAGCCCCAGCATTTT
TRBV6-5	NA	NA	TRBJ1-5	CAIRQALEPQHF	TGTGCCATCCGACAGGCCCTGGAGCCCCAGCATTTT
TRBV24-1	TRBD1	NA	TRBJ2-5	CATSDFGQGNTQETQYF	TGTGCCACCAGTGATTTTGGACAGGGGAATACCCAAGAGACCCAGTACTTC
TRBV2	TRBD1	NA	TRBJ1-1	CASSRDSPGYTEAFF	TGTGCCAGCAGCCGGGACAGCCCAGGGTACACTGAAGCTTTCTTT
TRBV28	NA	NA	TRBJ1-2	CASSLRGDYGYTF	TGTGCCAGCAGTTTAAGGGGTGACTATGGCTACACCTTC
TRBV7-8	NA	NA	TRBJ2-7	CASSRTDTYEQYF	TGTGCCAGCAGCCGGACTGATACCTACGAGCAGTACTTC
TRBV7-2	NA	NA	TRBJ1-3	CASSQVAASGNTIYF	TGTGCCAGCAGCCAAGTCGCGGCTTCTGGAAACACCATATATTTT
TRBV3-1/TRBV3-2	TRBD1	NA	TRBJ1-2	CASSLPRGRGYTF	TGTGCCAGCAGCCTTCCCAGGGGGAGGGGCTACACCTTC
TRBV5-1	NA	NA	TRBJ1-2	CASSLEQLPRNYGYTF	TGCGCCAGCAGCTTGGAACAGCTCCCCCGGAACTATGGCTACACCTTC
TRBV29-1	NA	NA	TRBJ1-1	CSVEKFGAEAFF	TGCAGCGTTGAGAAGTTTGGAGCTGAAGCTTTCTTT
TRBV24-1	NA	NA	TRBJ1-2	CATSEGGNGYTF	TGTGCCACCAGTGAGGGAGGTAATGGCTACACCTTC
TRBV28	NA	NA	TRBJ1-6	CASSLSAGLKSPLHF	TGTGCCAGCAGTTTGTCGGCCGGGTTAAAGTCACCCCTCCACTTT
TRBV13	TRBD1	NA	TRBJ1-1	CASSPRDREAFF	TGTGCCAGCAGCCCCCGGGACAGAGAAGCTTTCTTT
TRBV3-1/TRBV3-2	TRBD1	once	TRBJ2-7	CASSQVGQGRDYEQYF	TGTGCCAGCAGCCAAGTCGGACAGGGAAGAGACTACGAGCAGTACTTC
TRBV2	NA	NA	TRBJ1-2	CASSQEGLQGVSYGYTF	TGTGCCAGCAGCCAAGAAGGGTTACAGGGAGTTTCCTATGGCTACACCTTC
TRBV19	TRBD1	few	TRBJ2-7	CASSPQGFDEQYF	TGTGCCAGTTCCCCACAGGGGTTCGACGAGCAGTACTTC
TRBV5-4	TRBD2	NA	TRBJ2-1	CASSLAGLAGLHEQFF	TGTGCCAGCAGCTTGGCCGGCCTAGCGGGATTGCATGAGCAGTTCTTC
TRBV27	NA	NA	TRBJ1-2	CASRGTGSGYGYTF	TGTGCCAGCAGGGGTACAGGGTCGGGGTATGGCTACACCTTC
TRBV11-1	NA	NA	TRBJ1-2	CASSSPTRYGYTF	TGTGCCAGCAGCTCCCCAACAAGATATGGCTACACCTTC
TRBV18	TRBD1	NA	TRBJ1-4	CASSSSGQGGNEKLFF	TGTGCCAGCTCATCCAGCGGACAGGGAGGGAATGAAAAACTGTTTTTT
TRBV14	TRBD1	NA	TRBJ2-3	CASSDPGTGSTDTQYF	TGTGCCAGCAGCGACCCCGGGACAGGAAGCACAGATACGCAGTATTTT
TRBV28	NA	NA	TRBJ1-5	CASSLPWRYSNQPQHF	TGTGCCAGCAGTTTACCTTGGCGGTATAGCAATCAGCCCCAGCATTTT
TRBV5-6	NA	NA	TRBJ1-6	CASSPTAERFNSPLHF	TGTGCCAGCAGCCCGACGGCGGAAAGATTTAATTCACCCCTCCACTTT
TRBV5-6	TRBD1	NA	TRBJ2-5	CASSTTGVQETQYF	TGTGCCAGCAGCACAACAGGGGTACAAGAGACCCAGTACTTC
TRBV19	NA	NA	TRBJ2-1	CASSRARETPQFF	TGTGCCAGTAGTAGGGCTAGGGAGACTCCGCAGTTCTTC
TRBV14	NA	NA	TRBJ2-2	CASSQDRGSTGELFF	TGTGCCAGCAGCCAAGACAGGGGCTCCACCGGGGAGCTGTTTTTT
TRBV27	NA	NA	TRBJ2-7	CASSLSWRGLLYF	TGTGCCAGCAGTTTATCGTGGCGAGGGCTCCTGTACTTC
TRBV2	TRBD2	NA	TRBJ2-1	CASSAPSSGRRGYNEQFF	TGTGCCAGCAGTGCGCCGTCTAGCGGGCGGAGGGGATACAATGAGCAGTTCTTC
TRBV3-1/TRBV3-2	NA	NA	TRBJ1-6	CASSQLTPQANSPLHF	TGTGCCAGCAGCCAACTGACTCCCCAAGCCAATTCACCCCTCCACTTT
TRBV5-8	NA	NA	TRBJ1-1	CASSRGHLNTEAFF	TGTGCCAGCAGCAGGGGACACCTGAACACTGAAGCTTTCTTT
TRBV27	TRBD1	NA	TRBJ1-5	CASSPTGINQPQHF	TGTGCCAGCAGTCCGACAGGGATCAATCAGCCCCAGCATTTT
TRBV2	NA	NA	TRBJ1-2	CASSESGVHGYTF	TGTGCCAGCAGTGAATCAGGGGTCCATGGCTACACCTTC
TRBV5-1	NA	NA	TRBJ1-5	CASSLVPGTHSNQPQHF	TGCGCCAGCAGCTTGGTTCCAGGCACGCATAGCAATCAGCCCCAGCATTTT
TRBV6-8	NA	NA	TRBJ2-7	CASSYSYSALKQGLSEQYF	TGTGCCAGCAGTTACTCGTATTCCGCTCTAAAACAGGGTCTTAGCGAGCAGTACTTC
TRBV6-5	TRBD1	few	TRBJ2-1	CASSRQGDEQFF	TGTGCCAGCAGTCGACAGGGCGATGAGCAGTTCTTC
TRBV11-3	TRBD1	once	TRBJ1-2	CASSLQGGGYGYTF	TGTGCCAGCAGCCTGCAGGGGGGCGGCTATGGCTACACCTTC
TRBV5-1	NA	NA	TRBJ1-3	CASSLLLGNTIYF	TGCGCCAGCAGCTTGCTTCTCGGAAACACCATATATTTT
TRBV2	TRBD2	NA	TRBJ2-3	CASSATSGFTDTQYF	TGTGCCAGCAGTGCGACTAGCGGGTTCACAGATACGCAGTATTTT
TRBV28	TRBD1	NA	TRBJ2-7	CASSFGQGRYSYEQYF	TGTGCCAGCAGTTTCGGACAGGGACGTTACTCCTACGAGCAGTACTTC
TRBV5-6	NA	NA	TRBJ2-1	CASSLIHDNEQFF	TGTGCCAGCAGCTTGATCCATGACAATGAGCAGTTCTTC
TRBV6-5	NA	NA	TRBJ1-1	CASRTQGFNTEAFF	TGTGCCAGCCGAACACAGGGATTCAACACTGAAGCTTTCTTT
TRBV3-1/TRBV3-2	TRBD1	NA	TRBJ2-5	CASSQTGVETQYF	TGTGCCAGCAGCCAGACAGGGGTGGAGACCCAGTACTTC
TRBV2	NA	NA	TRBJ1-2	CASSLGQSTYGYTF	TGTGCCAGCAGTCTCGGACAGTCCACCTATGGCTACACCTTC
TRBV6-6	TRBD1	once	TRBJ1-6	CASSPITGTGLPSYNSPLHF	TGTGCCAGCAGTCCGATAACCGGGACAGGACTACCCTCCTATAATTCACCCCTCCACTTT